Detailed here is one T cell receptor beta chain. In the authors' workflow: Amplification from reference gene primers served as the basis for estimated nucleated cell counts. Libraries were prepared by immunoSEQ multiplex PCR; TCRdb keeps only in-frame clonotypes and omits some of them. D and trimming were read from the DNA, whereas the V and J calls and clone size are those reported in that table. The top ten hold roughly 7.7% of the sample, which has 180,000 or so clones, about 85% seen once. With 6 bases removed from V and 0 bases from J, the gap between germline ends came to 12 bases. Germline values: CDR1 MNHEY, CDR2 SVGAGI. This CDR3 spans 15 amino acids. The data were taken from a study of blood T cell repertoires in COVID-19. Study details: Italy, Spain and the United States were the sources of the convalescent and acute COVID-19 samples. From T cells, B-cell-depleted T cells, or PBMCs came the material, which was cDNA or gDNA.

Sequencing was carried out using peripheral blood. The chain combines TRBV6-5 with TRBJ1-3, with a possible D match to TRBD1 (5 bases). The TCR sequence derives from a woman in her fifties or sixties with acute or convalescent COVID-19. In DNA form, the CDR3 reads TGTGCCAGCAGGAGTGGGGCCCACTCTGGAAACACCATATATTTT. Residues: CASRSGAHSGNTIYF.